The subject of this entry is one T cell receptor beta chain. Its antigen is not identified. The data were taken from a study of shared clonotypes between healthy human individuals. The wider study: CD4 naive and memory got three plates each, CD8 naive two, CD8 memory one. Study-wide results and caveats: What naive subsets generally showed was a larger estimated richness than memory subsets showed. The four-donor shared clonotypes exceeded non-shared clonotypes in generation probability, with non-shared ones scoring lower. A few donors showed sharing of approximately 5% of naive CD4 clonotypes.

The repertoire was sequenced with immunoSEQ multiplex PCR; TCRdb's copy has only in-frame clones and lacks some. The sample yields around 2.1 million clones, approximately 94% seen once. Germline lookup yields CDR1 MDHEN and CDR2 SYDVKM. The V and J ends lost 3 bases and 6 bases respectively, with 18 bases between them. The CDR3 covers 15 residues. The sample taken for sequencing was naive CD4+ T cells sorted from blood. Subset of the sample: CD45RA+ positively selected. The TCR originated in a man in his late teens or twenties in good health. The chain carries TRBV28 and TRBJ2-7; D may correspond to TRBD1 or TRBD2 (5 bases each). In DNA form, the CDR3 reads TGTGCCAGCAGTTTCGGGGCTCCCCTTTCTAGCGAGCAGTACTTC. This gives the protein CASSFGAPLSSEQYF.